The sequence of this T cell receptor beta chain was determined in a study of T-cell reconstitution after alpha-beta-depleted transplantation in children. TCRbeta library construction was performed incorporating unique molecular identifiers. MiXCR, run by TCRdb on the PCR reads, gives a single entry per CDR3 protein. The table lists approximately 390,000 distinct CDR3 sequences, roughly 10% of them singletons. V was clipped by 7 bases and J by 4 bases; unmatched bases: 8. This CDR3 spans 13 amino acids. Germline CDR1 SQVTM, CDR2 ANQGSEA. This clonotype has a handful of counts. The origin of this receptor is a human donor who donated a stem cell graft to a child with acute myeloid leukemia. The chain is built from TRBV29-1 and TRBJ2-5, with 8 bases matching TRBD2. Source: PBMCs from the stem cell graft donor, taken from the stem cell graft. The CDR3 nucleotides are TGCAGCGCCCCTAGGGCGGGGGGAGAGACCCAGTACTTC. It specifies CSAPRAGGETQYF.